These 22 T cell receptor beta chains came from one sample sequenced in a study of cytomegalovirus exposure and HLA in healthy donors. 60 Vbeta and 13 Jbeta primers were used in PCR. Produced via immunoSEQ multiplex PCR; TCRdb's table is partial and in-frame only. The sample includes some 170,000 clones, about 72% seen only once; the top ten take 2% to 2.5%. What was sequenced was PBMCs. Receptors were obtained from a human donor in good health.

The CDR3 bases are TGTGCCAGCAGTTTTGGACAGGGGCATGAAAAACTGTTTTTT. Amino acid sequence: CASSFGQGHEKLFF. This chain connects TRBV27 to TRBJ1-4; 9 bases align to TRBD1. CDR1 MNHEY and CDR2 SMNVEV come from the germline V gene (reference sequence). Germline trimming cut 3 bases from V and 6 bases from J; bases unmatched to any gene: 2. CDR3 size: 14 residues. Full variable domain (remainder filled in from reference TRBV27 and TRBJ1-4): EAQVTQNPRYLITVTGKKLTVTCSQNMNHEYMSWYRQDPGLGLRQIYYSMNVEVTDKGDVPEGYKVSRKEKRNFPLILESPSPNQTSLYFCASSFGQGHEKLFFGSGTQLSVL.

The genes are TRBV6-6 and TRBJ1-2, with D possibly being TRBD1 (6 bases). The CDR3 totals 16 residues. Germline lookup yields CDR1 MNHNY and CDR2 SVGAGI (reference sequence). V gave up 2 bases and J gave up 7 bases, with 20 bases separating them. The CDR3 reads CASSYEEGSVGAGYTF. For the CDR3, the DNA is TGTGCCAGCAGTTACGAAGAGGGCAGTGTGGGGGCTGGCTACACCTTC.

V usage is TRBV7-9 and J usage is TRBJ1-5, with a possible D match to TRBD1 (5 bases). The CDR3 spans 14 residues. The germline V and J ends were trimmed by 1 base and 7 bases, with 11 bases remaining between them. CDR1 and CDR2 (germline): SEHNR, FQNEAQ (reference sequence). The CDR3 DNA is TGTGCCAGCAGCTTAGGGCGGGGCGCGCAGCCCCAGCATTTT. Protein sequence: CASSLGRGAQPQHF.

This clone occurred a few times. CDR3 protein: CASSPRFDRGGYNEQFF. In nucleotides, the CDR3 is TGTGCCAGCAGCCCTCGGTTCGACAGGGGCGGGTACAATGAGCAGTTCTTC. The rearrangement joins TRBV7-9 to TRBJ2-1; 8 nucleotides line up with TRBD1. The germline V gene has CDR1 SEHNR and CDR2 FQNEAQ (reference sequence). The CDR3 runs to 17 residues. V was clipped by 5 bases and J by 4 bases; unmatched bases: 13.

The chain couples TRBV9 to TRBJ1-6; D unclear. This CDR3 is 16 amino acids long. The V end lost 0 bases, the J end lost 0 bases, and 7 bases lay between the germline ends. CDR1 is SGDLS and CDR2 is YYNGEE in the germline V gene. This chain's CDR3 is CASSVDVSSYNSPLHF. The CDR3 bases are TGTGCCAGCAGCGTAGATGTGAGCTCCTATAATTCACCCCTCCACTTT.

V is TRBV15 and J is TRBJ2-7, with D maybe TRBD1 (5 bases). CDR3 length: 15 amino acids. Trimming took 3 bases from V and 6 from J, leaving 18 bases between them. CDR1 LNHNV and CDR2 YYDKDF come from the germline V gene (reference sequence). CDR3 region: CATSSSSRAECEQYF. Written as DNA, the CDR3 is TGTGCCACCAGCAGTTCAAGCAGGGCCGAGTGCGAGCAGTACTTC.

J is TRBJ1-6 and V is TRBV2, with D uncertain. The V gene lost 3 bases and the J gene lost 7 bases, with 7 bases spanning the gap. CDR3 size: 13 residues. The germline gives CDR1 SNHLY, CDR2 FYNNEI. The CDR3 protein is CASSESLNSPLHF. The CDR3 DNA reads TGTGCCAGCAGTGAGTCACTCAATTCACCCCTCCACTTT.

The chain links TRBV2 to TRBJ2-5, with D perhaps TRBD1 (5 bases). The V end was cut by 6 bases, the J end by 5 bases, with 19 bases between. The CDR3 contains 15 residues. CDR1 SNHLY and CDR2 FYNNEI come from the germline V gene. The CDR3 loop is CASSPPSQAGETQYF. CDR3 nucleotide sequence: TGTGCCAGCAGCCCCCCCTCACAGGCAGGGGAGACCCAGTACTTC.

The gene calls are TRBV10-1 and TRBJ2-1, with 9 nucleotides matching TRBD2. This CDR3 region has 16 residues. The ends lost 0 bases at V and 9 bases at J; junction bases unmatched: 9. Germline V gene lookup returns CDR1 WNHNN and CDR2 SYGVQD (reference sequence). CDR3 DNA sequence: TGCGCCAGCAGTGAGTCGCAGCGGGGGGCCAGAACTGAGCAGTTCTTC. Encoded protein: CASSESQRGARTEQFF.

Only a few counts were recorded for this clone. The V and J genes are TRBV19 and TRBJ1-5; 7 nucleotides line up with TRBD1. The CDR3 contains 14 residues. The V segment lost 8 bases and the J segment 3 bases; nucleotides outside the gene matches: 7. The germline CDR1 and CDR2 sequences are LNHDA and SQIVND (reference sequence). The CDR3 DNA sequence: TGTGCCAGTGTATTACAGGGGAACAATCAGCCCCAGCATTTT. It codes for CASVLQGNNQPQHF.

This clone was seen a handful of times. This rearrangement joins TRBV7-3 to TRBJ2-7; 14 bases match TRBD2. The CDR3 runs to 15 residues. CDR1 and CDR2 from the germline V gene are SGHTA and FQGTGA. The V and J ends lost 4 bases and 6 bases, in that order; junction bases with no gene match: 5. In DNA, the CDR3 is TGTGCCAGCAGCTCGGTCGGGACTAGCGGGGGCGAGCAGTACTTC. This sequence encodes CASSSVGTSGGEQYF. The full variable domain, completed using reference TRBV7-3 and TRBJ2-7, is GAGVSQTPSNKVTEKGKYVELRCDPISGHTALYWYRQSLGQGPEFLIYFQGTGAADDSGLPNDRFFAVRPEGSVSTLKIQRTERGDSAVYLCASSSVGTSGGEQYFGPGTRLTVT.

The chain recombines TRBV30 with TRBJ2-7; D perhaps matches TRBD2 (5 bases). Germline assignment: CDR1 GTSNPN and CDR2 SVGIG (reference sequence). Trimming stripped 2 bases from V and 3 bases from J, with 11 bases between. CDR3 size: 13 residues. The CDR3 DNA reads as TGTGCCTGGAGTATCGGACTGAACTACGAGCAGTACTTC. Its protein product is CAWSIGLNYEQYF.

The J gene is TRBJ2-7, the V gene TRBV2, with TRBD2 identical over 12 bases. Per the germline V gene, CDR1 is SNHLY and CDR2 is FYNNEI. CDR3 length: 16 amino acids. V lost 6 bases to trimming and J lost 0 bases; unmatched junction nucleotides: 6. CDR3 protein: CASSPPTSGGSYEQYF. The CDR3 DNA follows: TGTGCCAGCAGCCCCCCGACTAGCGGGGGCTCCTACGAGCAGTACTTC.

This clone was counted only a few times. This chain links TRBV6-6 with TRBJ1-1; perhaps TRBD1 as D (6 bases). Trimming stripped 7 bases from V and 3 bases from J, with 12 bases between. The CDR3 is 13 amino acids. CDR1 and CDR2 (germline): MNHNY, SVGAGI (reference sequence). The CDR3 DNA reads as TGTGCCAGCACCCTGAGACAGGACACTGAAGCTTTCTTT. Its translation is CASTLRQDTEAFF.

The chain joins TRBV7-9 to TRBJ2-7, with 11 nucleotides matching TRBD1. The CDR3 has 17 residues. The V gene end was trimmed by 6 bases and the J gene end by 1 base; junction bases not matched to a gene: 11. Germline V gene lookup returns CDR1 SEHNR and CDR2 FQNEAQ (reference sequence). For the CDR3, the DNA is TGTGCCAGCAGTTTGTTAACCGGGACAGGGGGATCCTACGAGCAGTACTTC. This gives the protein CASSLLTGTGGSYEQYF.

The gene calls are TRBV7-9 and TRBJ2-2, with 9 bases matching TRBD1. Germline CDR1 is SEHNR and CDR2 is FQNEAQ (reference sequence). V was clipped by 5 bases and J by 5 bases; unmatched bases: 6. This CDR3 is built from 15 residues. The CDR3 is CASSPQGAGTGELFF. CDR3 nucleotide sequence: TGTGCCAGCAGCCCACAGGGGGCGGGAACCGGGGAGCTGTTTTTT.

The sample holds a few counts of this clone. V gene TRBV7-9 combines with J gene TRBJ1-2, with 9 bases aligning to TRBD1. The CDR3 extends over 13 amino acids. Germline V gene lookup returns CDR1 SEHNR and CDR2 FQNEAQ (reference sequence). J was trimmed by 8 bases and V by 7 bases; bases with no gene match: 8. The CDR3 DNA sequence: TGTGCCAGCACAACAGGGGGCGTTTGGGGCTACACCTTC. It is translated as CASTTGGVWGYTF.

This clone came up a few times. CDR3 nucleotides: TGTGCCAGCAGCGTGGGAGCAGGGGCTGGAAACACCATATATTTT. Translated: CASSVGAGAGNTIYF. V and J are TRBV9 and TRBJ1-3, with D possibly TRBD1 on 6 matching bases. The CDR3 runs to 15 residues. Germline CDR1 is SGDLS and CDR2 is YYNGEE. Trimming pared 2 bases from V and 2 bases from J, leaving 11 bases between. The complete variable domain, with remaining parts taken from reference TRBV9 and TRBJ1-3, reads DSGVTQTPKHLITATGQRVTLRCSPRSGDLSVYWYQQSLDQGLQFLIQYYNGEERAKGNILERFSAQQFPDLHSELNLSSLELGDSALYFCASSVGAGAGNTIYFGEGSWLTVV.

There are a few counts of this clone. The V and J genes are TRBV18 and TRBJ2-3; 10 nucleotides align to TRBD1. J gave up 4 bases and V 1 base, and 5 bases lay outside the gene matches. This CDR3 has 16 amino acids. CDR1 and CDR2 from the germline V gene are KGHSH and LQKENI. Here the CDR3 DNA reads TGTGCCAGCTCACCACAGACAGGGGGCATCGCAGATACGCAGTATTTT. Translation: CASSPQTGGIADTQYF. The entire variable domain, with the rest obtained from reference TRBV18 and TRBJ2-3, is as follows: NAGVMQNPRHLVRRRGQEARLRCSPMKGHSHVYWYRQLPEEGLKFMVYLQKENIIDESGMPKERFSAEFPKEGPSILRIQQVVRGDSAAYFCASSPQTGGIADTQYFGPGTRLTVL.

The chain employs TRBV4-1 and TRBJ1-5, with D possibly being TRBD1 (5 bases). CDR1 is MGHRA and CDR2 is YSYEKL in the germline V gene. V lost 3 bases and J 3 bases, leaving 21 bases between the germline ends. The CDR3 runs to 18 residues. Here the CDR3 reads CASSQGPYGEGHNQPQHF. As DNA, the CDR3 is TGCGCCAGCAGCCAGGGTCCCTACGGGGAGGGGCACAATCAGCCCCAGCATTTT.

V is TRBV5-1 and J is TRBJ2-1; 10 bases fit TRBD1. With 6 bases clipped from V and 9 bases from J, the junction kept 6 bases outside the gene matches. CDR3 length equals 13 residues. Germline CDR1 SGHRS, CDR2 YFSETQ. The CDR3 bases are TGCGCCAGCACAACGACAGGGGGCAGTGAGCAGTTCTTC. The encoded protein is CASTTTGGSEQFF.

The chain has TRBV13 and TRBJ2-1; D possibly corresponds to TRBD1 (5 bases). Trimming left V 8 bases short and J 4 bases short, with 15 bases between. CDR1 and CDR2 (germline): PRHDT, FYEKMQ (reference sequence). CDR3 size: 14 residues. The CDR3 sequence: CASAKSQGYNEQFF. The CDR3 DNA is TGTGCCAGCGCAAAATCCCAGGGATACAATGAGCAGTTCTTC.